The 24 T cell receptor beta chains reported below all come from one sample, sequenced in a study of tumor-infiltrating lymphocytes in oesophageal squamous cell carcinoma. TCRdb itself ran the reads through MiXCR, one entry per CDR3 protein. The repertoire holds more than 9,500 distinct CDR3 sequences, with roughly 60% as singletons. The sample taken for sequencing was blood. The receptors were gathered from a female donor with esophageal squamous cell carcinoma.

This clonotype has at least ten counts. This rearrangement joins TRBV10-2 to TRBJ2-5; maybe TRBD1 (6 bases). V shed 3 bases and J shed 5 bases, with 10 bases lying between them. Per the germline V gene, CDR1 is WSHSY and CDR2 is SAAADI. The CDR3 has 13 amino acids. In DNA form, the CDR3 reads TGCGCCAGCAGTGACAGGGGCCGGGAGACCCAGTACTTC. Its protein product is CASSDRGRETQYF.

This clonotype has a count of ten or more. This chain links TRBV27 with TRBJ1-5; perhaps TRBD1 as D (6 bases). Germline V gene data show CDR1 as MNHEY and CDR2 as SMNVEV (reference sequence). There are 13 residues in the CDR3. V was pared by 6 bases and J by 6 bases, with 12 bases between. The CDR3 loop reads CASSGGYVQPQHF. The DNA of the CDR3 is TGTGCCAGCAGCGGGGGCTATGTTCAGCCCCAGCATTTT.

This clonotype was seen a handful of times. The chain couples TRBV7-8 to TRBJ2-1, with TRBD1 matching over 9 bases. Gene TRBJ2-7 matches the end of the DNA better, so the J call may be wrong. The length of the CDR3 is 16 residues. Germline V gives CDR1 SGHVS, CDR2 FQNEAQ. The CDR3 region has the DNA TGTGCCAGCAGCTTAGAAGCCTTGGACAGGGGTTACGAGCAGTACTTC. This gives the protein CASSLEALDRGYEQYF.

The chain recombines TRBV7-2 with TRBJ2-7; D may be TRBD1 or TRBD2 (5 bases each). The germline V gene encodes CDR1 SGHTA and CDR2 FQGNSA. Trimming left V 4 bases short and J 2 bases short, with 12 bases between. The CDR3 has 14 residues. The CDR3 protein is CASSSGTETYEQYF. In DNA, the CDR3 is TGTGCCAGCAGCTCAGGGACGGAGACCTACGAGCAGTACTTC.

This clonotype was counted at least ten times. This may be a read error: a much more frequent sequence differs by one nucleotide. V is TRBV6-1 and J is TRBJ2-1; tentatively, D is TRBD2 (5 bases). Judging by the DNA end, TRBJ2-7 fits better; the J call may be wrong. Germline CDR1 and CDR2: MNHNS and SASEGT. This CDR3 is built from 13 residues. The DNA for the CDR3 is TGTGCCAGCAGGGCTAGCTCCTACAATGAGCAGTACTTC. It translates to CASRASSYNEQYF.

The V and J genes are TRBV6-6 and TRBJ2-1, with a weak D call TRBD1 (5 bases). The CDR3 runs to 16 residues. Germline-derived CDR1 and CDR2 are MNHNY and SVGAGI (reference sequence). V lost 7 bases to trimming and J lost 0 bases, with 16 bases between them. CDR3 coding DNA: TGTGCCAGCACTTGGGGCGGCGCGAGCTCCTACAATGAGCAGTTCTTC. Residues: CASTWGGASSYNEQFF.

The chain combines TRBV10-2 with TRBJ1-2; 9 nucleotides match TRBD1. CDR1 and CDR2 from the germline V gene are WSHSY and SAAADI. After removal of 7 bases from V and 4 bases from J, the junction contained 10 bases not matched to a gene. The CDR3 spans 15 residues. The CDR3 sequence is CASKKQGARGYGYTF. The CDR3 DNA sequence: TGCGCCAGCAAAAAACAGGGGGCGCGGGGCTATGGCTACACCTTC.

This clonotype was recorded many times. The chain has TRBV7-8 and TRBJ2-7; D perhaps matches TRBD1 (5 bases). V lost 6 bases, J lost 2 bases, and 8 bases lay in between. The CDR3 consists of 12 residues. From germline, CDR1 is SGHVS and CDR2 FQNEAQ. The CDR3, as DNA: TGTGCCAGCAGAACAGGACCCTACGAGCAGTACTTC. Its protein product is CASRTGPYEQYF.

This chain connects TRBV7-2 to TRBJ2-1; the D gene is possibly TRBD2 (6 bases). The CDR3 spans 14 residues. Trimming left V 0 bases short and J 7 bases short, with 10 bases between. CDR1 is SGHTA, CDR2 FQGNSA, per germline. CDR3 protein: CASSLATSINEQFF. CDR3 in DNA: TGTGCCAGCAGCTTAGCCACTAGCATAAATGAGCAGTTCTTC.

This clonotype was counted at least ten times. The chain carries TRBV28 and TRBJ2-3; TRBD2 might be the D (7 bases). The V end was cut by 5 bases, the J end by 0 bases, with 12 bases between. The germline V gene encodes CDR1 MDHEN and CDR2 SYDVKM. CDR3 length: 15 residues. CDR3 nucleotide sequence: TGTGCCAGCAGTCCCCGGGGGGCGAGCACAGATACGCAGTATTTT. This sequence encodes CASSPRGASTDTQYF.

The chain carries TRBV7-6 and TRBJ2-3; no firm D call. CDR1 and CDR2 from the germline V gene are SGHVS and FNYEAQ. V was trimmed by 0 bases and J by 4 bases, leaving 2 bases between them. The CDR3 runs 12 residues. CDR3 in amino acids: CASSLAADTQYF. The CDR3 DNA reads TGTGCCAGCAGCTTAGCGGCAGATACGCAGTATTTT.

This clonotype was seen only once. The chain combines TRBV7-3 with TRBJ2-6; tentative D call: TRBD1 (5 bases). CDR3 length: 18 residues. Germline-derived CDR1 and CDR2 are SGHTA and FQGTGA. V was pared by 2 bases and J by 0 bases, with 14 bases between. CDR3 region: CASSLVGLDFSGANVLTF. The CDR3 DNA reads TGTGCCAGCAGCTTAGTGGGGCTAGACTTCTCTGGGGCCAACGTCCTGACTTTC.

On this clonotype: Compared with germline, one end of the junction differs, possibly owing to a read error. The V call is TRBV7-2, the J call TRBJ2-3, with TRBD1 matching 9 bases. The CDR3 is 18 residues long. CDR1 and CDR2 (germline): SGHTA, FQGNSA. The CDR3 DNA reads as TGTGCCAGCAGCCCCGTCCCGGGACAGGGTTGGGCATACAATGAGCAGTTCTTT. Protein sequence: CASSPVPGQGWAYNEQFF.

V and J are TRBV7-4 and TRBJ2-5; 9 bases are a match to TRBD1. TRBJ2-1 explains the end of the DNA better; the J call may be wrong. CDR1 and CDR2 (germline): SGHVT, SQSDAQ. The CDR3 spans 17 residues. CDR3 sequence: CASSLAGSRDRGYEQFF. In nucleotides, the CDR3 is TGTGCCAGCAGCTTAGCGGGGTCCCGTGACAGGGGGTATGAGCAGTTCTTC.

V gene TRBV28 combines with J gene TRBJ2-5; 7 nucleotides align to TRBD1. There are 13 residues in the CDR3. The V gene end was trimmed by 6 bases and the J gene end by 11 bases; junction bases not matched to a gene: 12. The germline V gene has CDR1 MDHEN and CDR2 SYDVKM. CDR3 sequence: CASRLGTATAQYF. The CDR3 bases are TGTGCCAGCAGACTCGGGACAGCGACGGCGCAGTACTTC.

Worth noting for this clonotype: Just one base apart from a much larger clone, this may be a read error. The CDR3 end shows no conserved phenylalanine or tryptophan, and so a read error is likely. The DNA is omitted, as the CDR3 cannot be located on it reliably, and the CDR3 follows TCRdb's listing. The rearrangement links TRBV11-2 to TRBJ2-4; the table's D call TRBD1 went unverified against the DNA. The CDR3 region is 17 residues in length, termini included. Germline assignment: CDR1 SGHAT and CDR2 FQNNGV. CDR3 residues: CASSSSSGAGAPLHFGN.

This clonotype was counted only a few times. The chain couples TRBV27 to TRBJ2-5; either TRBD1 or TRBD2 may fit D (6 bases each). The J call may be wrong; the DNA end is better matched by TRBJ2-1. This CDR3 region has 15 residues. The germline gives CDR1 MNHEY, CDR2 SMNVEV (reference sequence). The CDR3 coding sequence is TGTGCCAGCAAAAATCGGGGGCGAACCTACAATGAGCAGTTCTTC. The encoded protein is CASKNRGRTYNEQFF.

The V call is TRBV7-4, the J call TRBJ2-5, with D perhaps matching TRBD1 (6 bases). The J call may not be correct, given that the DNA end is closer to TRBJ2-7. The germline V gene encodes CDR1 SGHVT and CDR2 SQSDAQ. This CDR3 is built from 12 residues. The CDR3 DNA follows: TGTGCCAGCAGATCGGACAGCTACGAGCAGTACTTC. Its protein is CASRSDSYEQYF.

This clonotype has a handful of counts. The genes are TRBV12-3 or TRBV12-4 and TRBJ2-3; weak D call: TRBD2 (7 bases). The CDR3 is 15 amino acids. The V end was cut by 7 bases, the J end by 3 bases, with 17 bases between. DNA of the CDR3: TGTGCCAGCAAAAAGGGGGGGAGTCTAACAGATACGCAGTATTTT. Its translation is CASKKGGSLTDTQYF.

The chain recombines TRBV7-9 with TRBJ2-5; TRBD2 matches at 13 bases. The length of the CDR3 is 22 residues. Germline V lookup: CDR1 SEHNR, CDR2 FQNEAQ (reference sequence). J lost 11 bases, V lost 0 bases, and 27 bases had no gene match. The CDR3 nucleotides are TGTGCCAGCAGCTTAGCGCCCTCACTCATGGGGACTAGCGGGGTTATTCACAATGAGCAGTACTTC. Translating it yields CASSLAPSLMGTSGVIHNEQYF.

This clonotype was detected only a few times. The chain has TRBV6-6 and TRBJ2-1, with 8 positions matching TRBD2. The V gene's germline CDR1 is MNHNY and CDR2 SVGAGI (reference sequence). This CDR3 comprises 14 residues. V lost 7 bases to trimming and J lost 6 bases; unmatched junction nucleotides: 8. The CDR3 here is CASTSSGSGNEQFF. The DNA for the CDR3 is TGTGCCAGCACCTCGAGCGGGAGTGGCAATGAGCAGTTCTTC.

This clonotype was detected a few times. The CDR3 region has the DNA TGTGCCAGCAGCTTAGTTCCTAGCGTCTACAATGAGCAGTTCTTC. Residues: CASSLVPSVYNEQFF. This sequence joins TRBV11-2 and TRBJ2-1, with D tentatively TRBD2 (6 bases). The CDR3 spans 15 residues. V lost 1 base to trimming and J lost 3 bases, with 10 bases between them. The germline V gene has CDR1 SGHAT and CDR2 FQNNGV. Full variable domain (missing parts from reference TRBV11-2 and TRBJ2-1): EAGVAQSPRYKIIEKRQSVAFWCNPISGHATLYWYQQILGQGPKLLIQFQNNGVVDDSQLPKDRFSAERLKGVDSTLKIQPAKLEDSAVYLCASSLVPSVYNEQFFGPGTRLTVL.

The chain recombines TRBV24-1 with TRBJ2-1, with 9 bases fitting TRBD2. The CDR3 is 14 amino acids. CDR1 and CDR2 (germline): KGHDR, SFDVKD. J gave up 6 bases and V 5 bases, and 4 bases lay outside the gene matches. The CDR3 loop reads CATSGTSGSNEQFF. The CDR3 nucleotides read TGTGCCACCAGTGGTACTAGCGGGTCCAATGAGCAGTTCTTC.

The chain links TRBV6-1 to TRBJ2-3; 7 bases fit TRBD1. The junction had 6 bases not matched to a gene; V was cut back by 6 bases and J by 0 bases. This CDR3 contains 15 residues. Germline V gene data show CDR1 as MNHNS and CDR2 as SASEGT. This CDR3 is CASRIQGSSTDTQYF. The CDR3 bases are TGTGCCAGCAGGATACAGGGGTCTAGCACAGATACGCAGTATTTT.